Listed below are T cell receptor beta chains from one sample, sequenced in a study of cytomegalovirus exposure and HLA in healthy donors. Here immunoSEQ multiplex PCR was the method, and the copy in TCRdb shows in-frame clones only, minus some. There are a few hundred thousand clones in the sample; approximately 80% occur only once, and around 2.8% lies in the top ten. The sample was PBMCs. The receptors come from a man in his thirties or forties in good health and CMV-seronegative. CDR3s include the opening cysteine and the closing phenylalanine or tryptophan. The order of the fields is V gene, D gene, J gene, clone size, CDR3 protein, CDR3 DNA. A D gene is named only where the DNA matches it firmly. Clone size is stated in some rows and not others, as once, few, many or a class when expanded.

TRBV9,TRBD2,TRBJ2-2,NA,CASSVDGTSGGFNTGELFF,TGTGCCAGCAGCGTAGATGGGACTAGCGGGGGATTTAACACCGGGGAGCTGTTTTTT
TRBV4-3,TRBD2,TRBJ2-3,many,CASSQDDSGGQDTQYF,TGCGCCAGCAGCCAAGATGACAGCGGGGGGCAAGATACGCAGTATTTT
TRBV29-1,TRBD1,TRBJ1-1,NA,CSVDSGGIEAFF,TGCAGCGTTGATTCAGGGGGGATTGAAGCTTTCTTT
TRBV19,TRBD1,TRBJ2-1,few,CASSISAGTGGLYEQFF,TGTGCCAGTAGTATATCCGCCGGGACAGGGGGTCTCTATGAGCAGTTCTTC
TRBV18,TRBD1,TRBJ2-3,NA,CASSPPARGLQYF,TGTGCCAGCTCACCACCGGCCAGGGGGCTGCAGTATTTT
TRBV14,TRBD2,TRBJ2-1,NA,CASSQVAGGPGEQFF,TGTGCCAGCAGCCAAGTTGCGGGGGGGCCGGGTGAGCAGTTCTTC
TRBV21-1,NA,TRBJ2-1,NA,CASSKESLDARSSGEQFF,TGTGCCAGCAGCAAAGAGTCCCTAGATGCTAGATCATCCGGTGAGCAGTTCTTC
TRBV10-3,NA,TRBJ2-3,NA,CAISVRATPGTDTQYF,TGTGCCATCAGTGTCAGGGCCACTCCCGGCACAGATACGCAGTATTTT
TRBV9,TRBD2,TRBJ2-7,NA,CASSVAPIAGTYEQYF,TGTGCCAGCAGCGTAGCCCCGATAGCGGGGACATACGAGCAGTACTTC
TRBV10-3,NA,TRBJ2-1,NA,CAISPGGTYNEQFF,TGTGCCATCAGCCCAGGGGGGACATACAATGAGCAGTTCTTC
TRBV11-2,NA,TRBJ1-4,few,CASSLLIFQGATNEKLFF,TGTGCCAGCAGCTTATTAATATTCCAGGGTGCAACTAATGAAAAACTGTTTTTT
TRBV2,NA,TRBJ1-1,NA,CAGETNPGGTEAFF,TGTGCCGGAGAAACCAACCCGGGGGGCACTGAAGCTTTCTTT
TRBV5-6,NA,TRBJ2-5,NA,CASSLWGGGVHQETQYF,TGTGCCAGCAGCTTGTGGGGGGGCGGGGTACACCAAGAGACCCAGTACTTC
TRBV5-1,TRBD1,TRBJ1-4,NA,CASSPDRENEKLFF,TGCGCCAGCAGCCCGGACAGGGAGAATGAAAAACTGTTTTTT
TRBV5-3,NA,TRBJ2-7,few,CARTQPRVKQYF,TGTGCCAGAACCCAACCCCGGGTGAAGCAGTACTTC
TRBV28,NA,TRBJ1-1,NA,CASSLRDTEAFF,TGTGCCAGCAGCCTCCGGGACACTGAAGCTTTCTTT
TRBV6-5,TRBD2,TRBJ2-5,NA,CASSARAGYQEAQYF,TGTGCCAGCAGTGCAAGAGCGGGGTACCAAGAGGCCCAGTACTTC
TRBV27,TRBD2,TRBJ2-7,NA,CASTELRGGSSYEQYF,TGTGCCAGCACCGAATTACGGGGGGGATCCTCCTACGAGCAGTACTTC
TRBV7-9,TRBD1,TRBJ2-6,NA,CASSLDRALAF,TGTGCCAGCAGCTTGGACAGGGCCCTAGCTTTC
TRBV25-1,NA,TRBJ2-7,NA,CASSAGFLYEQYF,TGTGCCAGCAGTGCGGGATTTCTCTACGAGCAGTACTTC
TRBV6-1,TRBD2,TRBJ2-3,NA,CASRITGGPTDTQYF,TGTGCCAGCAGGATTACGGGGGGGCCGACAGATACGCAGTATTTT
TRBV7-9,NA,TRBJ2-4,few,CASRSKGDDKNIQYF,TGTGCCAGCCGCTCGAAGGGGGACGACAAAAACATTCAGTACTTC